This T cell receptor beta chain emerged from a study of T cell responses to AZD1222 COVID-19 vaccine. General study results and limits: Repertoires were collected only later (after the peak T cell response had occurred). Increases in Spike-specific TCR breadth and depth were seen after two AZD1222 doses. Among spike-specific TCRs, nearly half reportedly target unmutated variant regions.

The table came from immunoSEQ multiplex PCR; TCRdb's copy has only in-frame clones and leaves some out. The sample lists roughly 120,000 clones, more than 80% seen once, with approximately 4.7% in the top ten. On this clone: Its antigen is unknown.

Germline assignment: CDR1 SGHVS and CDR2 FQNEAQ. The J segment lost 3 bases and the V segment lost 3 bases, leaving 10 bases of the junction unmatched. This CDR3 has 17 residues. Doses given second, at about 4 or about 12 weeks, were pooled. This chain joins TRBV7-8 and TRBJ2-1; 8 nucleotides match TRBD2. This sample comprised peripheral blood, obtained 28 days after the second AZD1222 dose. This receptor was identified in an adult who received the AZD1222 COVID-19 vaccine. The CDR3 region is CASSFRSRAGDYNEQFF. The CDR3 region has the DNA TGTGCCAGCAGCTTCAGGTCAAGAGCGGGGGACTACAATGAGCAGTTCTTC.